Here is one TCR beta chain with its context. This clone was counted only a few times. Its antigen has not been determined. Per-base qualities were not stored, and no clone one base away is much larger. A distance of 21 bases separates the germline ends of V and J, which lose 5 bases and 6 bases respectively. Reading the germline V gene gives CDR1 SGHAT and CDR2 FQNNGV. Its CDR3 holds 16 amino acids, cysteine through phenylalanine. The kept DNA is CDR3 alone, 48 bases in frame from the first base. The High Capacity cDNA Reverse Transcription Kit was used to reverse transcribe all of the isolated RNA, meaning that expressed TCRB transcripts were what got sequenced. Naive, central memory and regulatory T cell samples underwent deep immunoSEQ sequencing, averaging about 3.5 million total reads per sample. Sorted cells were lysed in RLT buffer, and RNA was extracted using DNase-treated RNeasy Micro or Mini kits according to cell number. Each cell subset was processed on its own to prevent cross-contamination, while patient and healthy donor samples were processed together. TCRB sequences were amplified from cDNA with the immunoSEQ multiplex PCR, producing 87-bp fragments spanning the CDR3 region. Sequencing of the amplicons was performed on the Illumina HiSeq platform. The source study handled its data this way. PCR bias was computationally corrected using synthetic template baselines, reads within Hamming distance 2 were collapsed, and singletons that could not be merged were discarded. By aligning reads against IMGT, V, D and J genes, CDR3 length, and insertions or deletions at six rearrangement sites were assigned. Clonotype counts were normalized to sorted cell number within each subset before computing true diversity and Gini coefficients with the tcR R package. The overlap coefficient, calculated on TCRB nucleotide sequences, was used to quantify repertoire sharing. As a proxy for the pre-selection repertoire, out-of-frame TCRB sequences from naive cells were analyzed. The table comes from immuneACCESS by way of TCRdb, which keeps in-frame sequences with V and J called. Part of the clones is missing from these tables; in studies checked, under half for an unresolved V gene and the rest for unknown reasons. V, J and clone size were drawn from that table, and D and trimming were deduced from the DNA. The sample data list some 660,000 clones, and around an eighth of these were observed just once. 0.03% to 0.045% of the sample is in the top ten clones.

The sample is drawn from a study of beta chain features in type 1 diabetes (dated by TCRdb to 2016 to 2019). Looking at the study overall: Mean age, gender distribution, total cell number and subset yield did not differ between patients and healthy donors. A total of approximately 100 million sorted cells were examined across all samples, and the number of cells per subset was strongly correlated with RNA yield. The study compared TCRB repertoires of sorted circulating CD4+ T cell subsets between recently diagnosed type 1 diabetes patients and matched healthy donors. Regulatory and stem cell-like memory subsets were isolated from only 8 patients and about eight healthy donors, whereas naive and central memory subsets came from all 30 or so donors. The paper's findings and limits, for the study overall: Because small numbers of individuals were included in the HLA sub-analyses, any influence of HLA type on TCRB rearrangement was left unresolved. The naive, central memory and regulatory TCRB repertoires appeared to resemble one another more closely among patients than among healthy donors. In all four CD4+ subsets, TCRB CDR3 length was moderately but significantly shorter in type 1 diabetes patients. PCR might favor shorter templates, but patient and control samples were amplified and corrected together, so any skew would affect both groups equally. At VDJ recombination sites, type 1 diabetes patients had fewer insertions and more deleted nucleotides, which implies abnormalities in thymic rearrangement. Because cDNA was sequenced instead of genomic DNA, activated cells with high expression could be over-represented, although the groups did not differ in activation or CD3 levels.

Each donor gave one peripheral blood draw, about 110 mL on average, collected into heparinised tubes. A BD FACSAria II and a panel including CD45RO, CCR7, CD25, CD127, CD95 and CD27 were used to sort naive, central memory, regulatory and stem cell-like memory CD4+ T cells. Every sorted population had a purity above 98%. PBMCs were isolated right away by Lymphoprep density gradient centrifugation and were stained directly, without culture. So that batch effects would be minimized, each experiment stained and sorted samples in pairs, pairing one healthy donor with one patient. Sequencing was done on a sample of naive CD4+ T cells from blood. Taken with the paper, the label for cell subset or site translates to: true naive CD4+ T cells. This chain is built from TRBV11-2 and TRBJ2-3; the D call could be TRBD1 or TRBD2, with each sharing 5 bases. This sequence originates from a man aged 18 to 29 with type 1 diabetes. The base sequence is TGTGCCAGCAGCCTATTCCGGGACGCCATATGGGATACGCAGTATTTT. The encoded protein is CASSLFRDAIWDTQYF.